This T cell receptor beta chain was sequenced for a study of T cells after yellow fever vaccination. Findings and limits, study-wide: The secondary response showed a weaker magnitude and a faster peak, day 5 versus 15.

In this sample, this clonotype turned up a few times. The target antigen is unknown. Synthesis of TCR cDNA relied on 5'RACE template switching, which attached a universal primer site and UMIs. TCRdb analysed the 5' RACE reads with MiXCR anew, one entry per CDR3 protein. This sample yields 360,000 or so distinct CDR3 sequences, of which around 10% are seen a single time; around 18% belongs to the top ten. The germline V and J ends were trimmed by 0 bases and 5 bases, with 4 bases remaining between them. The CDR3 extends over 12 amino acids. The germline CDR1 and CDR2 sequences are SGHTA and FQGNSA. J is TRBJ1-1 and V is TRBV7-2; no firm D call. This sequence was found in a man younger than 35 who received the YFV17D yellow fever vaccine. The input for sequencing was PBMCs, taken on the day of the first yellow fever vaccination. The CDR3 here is CASSLAGTEAFF. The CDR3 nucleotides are TGTGCCAGCAGCTTAGCAGGGACTGAAGCTTTCTTT.